Listed here are 27 T cell receptor beta chains from one sample, sequenced in a study of blood T cell repertoires in COVID-19 (dated by TCRdb to 2018 to 2021). Libraries were built with the immunoSEQ multiplex PCR assay. TCRdb took this table from immuneACCESS and kept in-frame rearrangements with V and J called. Such tables lack part of the clones; where checked against another copy, unresolved V genes explain under half of the gap, and the rest is unexplained. The table for this sample lists a few hundred thousand clones; approximately 83% of them were counted only once. Less than 2.5% of the sample comes from the top ten. Material for sequencing was PBMCs or T cells enriched from blood (not recorded which). The receptors were sampled from a woman in her forties or fifties who had recovered from COVID-19.

The chain recombines TRBV27 with TRBJ1-4; 8 bases are shared with TRBD1. CDR1 and CDR2 (germline): MNHEY, SMNVEV (reference sequence). With V trimmed by 10 bases and J by 0 bases, 10 bases remained unmatched. The CDR3 totals 16 residues. The CDR3 sequence is CATAAQGDATNEKLFF. The CDR3 region has the DNA TGTGCCACCGCGGCACAGGGGGATGCAACTAATGAAAAACTGTTTTTT.

The count of this clone is one. The chain links TRBV27 to TRBJ1-1, with 10 bases that match TRBD1. With V trimmed by 6 bases and J by 2 bases, 6 bases remained unmatched. The CDR3 extends over 15 amino acids. CDR1 and CDR2 from the germline V gene are MNHEY and SMNVEV (reference sequence). CDR3 DNA: TGTGCCAGCAGGTCGACAGGGGGCGGTAACACTGAAGCTTTCTTT. This gives the protein CASRSTGGGNTEAFF.

The chain carries TRBV29-1 and TRBJ1-4, with no clear D. This CDR3 spans 13 amino acids. Germline CDR1 is SQVTM and CDR2 is ANQGSEA. Between the trimmed V and J ends, which lost 7 bases and 8 bases, there was a span of 17 bases. CDR3 region: CSARVGVGEKLFF. CDR3 DNA sequence: TGCAGCGCCCGTGTCGGGGTGGGGGAAAAACTGTTTTTT.

The chain joins TRBV7-9 to TRBJ2-1; 15 nucleotides line up with TRBD2. CDR3 length: 18 residues. Germline CDR1 SEHNR, CDR2 FQNEAQ (reference sequence). V lost 4 bases and J lost 8; bases outside the gene matches: 12. CDR3 loop: CASSSPGLAGGPVDEQFF. The CDR3 coding sequence is TGTGCCAGCAGCTCTCCCGGACTAGCGGGAGGGCCGGTCGATGAGCAGTTCTTC.

The V call is TRBV27, the J call TRBJ1-1; maybe TRBD1 (5 bases). Germline CDR1 reads MNHEY; CDR2 reads SMNVEV (reference sequence). V dropped 2 bases and J dropped 1 base, with 17 bases sitting between them. The CDR3 is 17 residues long. This CDR3 is CASSLSLVGLANTEAFF. The CDR3 bases are TGTGCCAGCAGTTTAAGTCTTGTGGGGCTGGCGAACACTGAAGCTTTCTTT.

The chain is built from TRBV18 and TRBJ2-1; no clear D gene. Germline-derived CDR1 and CDR2 are KGHSH and LQKENI. Trimming removed 0 bases from V and 5 bases from J, with 11 bases in between. The CDR3 extends over 15 amino acids. CDR3 sequence (DNA): TGTGCCAGCTCACCACCCGGGTTAGCTAACAATGAGCAGTTCTTC. It specifies CASSPPGLANNEQFF.

This chain uses TRBV7-3 with TRBJ1-1; TRBD1 might be the D (5 bases). V was pared by 8 bases and J by 5 bases, with 15 bases between. The germline V gene has CDR1 SGHTA and CDR2 FQGTGA. The CDR3 extends over 13 amino acids. CDR3 region: CASRKGGETEAFF. CDR3 nucleotide sequence: TGTGCCAGCCGAAAGGGAGGGGAGACTGAAGCTTTCTTT.

The V gene is TRBV11-2, the J gene TRBJ1-1, with D perhaps TRBD1 (6 bases). The germline CDR1 and CDR2 sequences are SGHAT and FQNNGV. V lost 1 base and J 3 bases, leaving 12 bases between the germline ends. This CDR3 is 15 amino acids long. The CDR3 is CASSLVGQRDTEAFF. The CDR3 nucleotides read TGTGCCAGCAGCTTAGTTGGACAGAGAGACACTGAAGCTTTCTTT.

V and J are TRBV4-2 and TRBJ2-3; D is unresolved. Trimming shortened V by 0 bases and J by 3 bases, and 10 bases separated the two germline ends. This CDR3 has 15 residues. CDR1 and CDR2 (germline): LGHNA, YNFKEQ. CDR3 sequence (DNA): TGTGCCAGCAGCCAAGATAAGGCGGCGACAGATACGCAGTATTTT. This codes for CASSQDKAATDTQYF.

CDR3 in amino acids: CASSQDRNGFQPQHF. In DNA, the CDR3 is TGTGCCAGCAGCCAAGACAGGAATGGCTTTCAGCCCCAGCATTTT. The genes are TRBV4-2 and TRBJ1-5; D call uncertain. The CDR3 extends over 15 amino acids. Germline V gene data show CDR1 as LGHNA and CDR2 as YNFKEQ. V was shortened by 0 bases and J by 6 bases, with 12 bases between the two germline ends.

In its sample, this clone was seen many times. The V call is TRBV4-1, the J call TRBJ2-1; 8 bases align to TRBD1. There are 15 residues in the CDR3. The ends lost 1 base at V and 9 bases at J; junction bases unmatched: 8. The germline gives CDR1 MGHRA, CDR2 YSYEKL. In DNA form, the CDR3 reads TGCGCCAGCAGCCAAGCAGTACGGGGACAGGCTGAGCAGTTCTTC. Amino acids: CASSQAVRGQAEQFF.

The chain has TRBV7-6 and TRBJ2-3; D might be TRBD2 (5 bases). The germline gives CDR1 SGHVS, CDR2 FNYEAQ. The CDR3 has 15 amino acids. Trimming left V 3 bases short and J 0 bases short, with 10 bases between. The CDR3 spells CASSFAGSSTDTQYF. In DNA, the CDR3 is TGTGCCAGCAGCTTCGCGGGCTCGAGCACAGATACGCAGTATTTT.

V and J are TRBV14 and TRBJ2-7; TRBD2 matches 9 bases. J lost 4 bases, V lost 2 bases, and 6 bases had no gene match. The CDR3 length is 15 residues. Germline-derived CDR1 and CDR2 are SGHDN and FVKESK. CDR3 protein: CASSQLLAGIYEQYF. CDR3 DNA: TGTGCCAGCAGCCAACTCCTAGCGGGAATTTACGAGCAGTACTTC.

In nucleotides, the CDR3 is TGTGCCAGCAGTTCGACAGGGAGCTATGGCTACACCTTC. It codes for CASSSTGSYGYTF. This chain connects TRBV27 to TRBJ1-2; 7 positions match TRBD1. Germline values: CDR1 MNHEY, CDR2 SMNVEV (reference sequence). This CDR3 is built from 13 residues. Trimming removed 4 bases from V and 4 bases from J; junction bases left unmatched: 3.

The chain combines TRBV5-4 with TRBJ2-2, with 7 bases matching TRBD1. Germline CDR1 and CDR2: SGHNT and YYREEE (reference sequence). The ends lost 4 bases at V and 4 bases at J; junction bases unmatched: 7. CDR3 size: 15 residues. The CDR3 nucleotides read TGTGCCAGCAGCGCCGGGACAGCCAGCACCGGGGAGCTGTTTTTT. This codes for CASSAGTASTGELFF.

The CDR3 region is CASSPLAGTNNEQFF. The CDR3 DNA is TGCGCCAGCAGTCCCCTAGCGGGAACAAACAATGAGCAGTTCTTC. The rearrangement uses TRBV5-1 and TRBJ2-1; 9 bases agree with TRBD2. V lost 5 bases, J lost 5 bases, and 8 bases stayed unmatched. This CDR3 has 15 amino acids. From germline, CDR1 is SGHRS and CDR2 YFSETQ.

V is TRBV24-1 and J is TRBJ2-1; D gene uncertain. Trimming removed 0 bases at V and 4 bases at J, with 6 bases between. The CDR3 loop spans 14 amino acids. Germline V CDR1 and CDR2: KGHDR, SFDVKD. DNA for the CDR3: TGTGCCACCAGTGATTTGTTGTCGTACAATGAGCAGTTCTTC. Amino acids: CATSDLLSYNEQFF.

This clone came up once. This rearrangement joins TRBV19 to TRBJ1-1; D might be TRBD1 (5 bases). The CDR3 consists of 14 residues. Germline assignment: CDR1 LNHDA and CDR2 SQIVND (reference sequence). V was clipped by 3 bases and J by 4 bases, with 12 bases between them. In DNA form, the CDR3 reads TGTGCCAGTAGTATTTCCCAGGGAATCACTGAAGCTTTCTTT. Its protein is CASSISQGITEAFF. The whole variable domain, filled in from reference TRBV19 and TRBJ1-1, reads DGGITQSPKYLFRKEGQNVTLSCEQNLNHDAMYWYRQDPGQGLRLIYYSQIVNDFQKGDIAEGYSVSREKKESFPLTVTSAQKNPTAFYLCASSISQGITEAFFGQGTRLTVV.

The rearrangement joins TRBV5-8 to TRBJ1-2, with D tentatively TRBD1 (6 bases). The CDR3 covers 19 residues. Germline CDR1 reads SGHTS; CDR2 reads YDEGEE. Trimming cost V 6 bases and J 4 bases, with 31 bases left between them. For the CDR3, the DNA is TGTGCCAGCATCGCCCTCATTTTTCAACCCCAGGGGAATGTCTATGGCTACACCTTC. Amino acids: CASIALIFQPQGNVYGYTF.

The chain is built from TRBV7-3 and TRBJ2-1; D is undetermined. This CDR3 contains 15 residues. Germline CDR1 is SGHTA and CDR2 is FQGTGA. Trimming took off 10 bases at V and 2 bases at J, with 18 bases between the two ends. For the CDR3, the DNA is TGTGCCACCTATCGTACGCTCGATACCTACAATGAGCAGTTCTTC. Its translation is CATYRTLDTYNEQFF.

The chain links TRBV7-9 to TRBJ1-5, with TRBD1 identical over 9 bases. CDR1 and CDR2 (germline): SEHNR, FQNEAQ (reference sequence). The CDR3 is 15 amino acids. J lost 2 bases, V lost 5 bases, and 4 bases had no gene match. The CDR3 DNA sequence: TGTGCCAGCAGCCAGGGACAGGGAGGCAATCAGCCCCAGCATTTT. Encoded protein: CASSQGQGGNQPQHF.

The chain is built from TRBV2 and TRBJ2-1; D is ambiguous. The CDR3 sequence is 14 residues long. Germline CDR1 and CDR2: SNHLY and FYNNEI. Trimming removed 6 bases from V and 7 bases from J, with 16 bases in between. This CDR3 reads CASRLSNTVNEQFF. DNA of the CDR3: TGTGCCAGCAGGTTGTCGAATACTGTGAATGAGCAGTTCTTC. Variable domain in full (rest from reference TRBV2 and TRBJ2-1): EPEVTQTPSHQVTQMGQEVILRCVPISNHLYFYWYRQILGQKVEFLVSFYNNEISEKSEIFDDQFSVERPDGSNFTLKIRSTKLEDSAMYFCASRLSNTVNEQFFGPGTRLTVL.

The rearrangement links TRBV12-3 or TRBV12-4 to TRBJ1-2; TRBD1 might be the D (5 bases). The CDR3 covers 13 residues. Trimming removed 6 bases from V and 3 bases from J, with 11 bases in between. The CDR3 loop is CASSQGGHYGYTF. Here the CDR3 DNA reads TGTGCCAGCAGCCAGGGAGGGCACTATGGCTACACCTTC.

The chain is built from TRBV19 and TRBJ2-4, with 9 positions matching TRBD1. With 1 base clipped from V and 0 bases from J, the junction kept 7 bases outside the gene matches. The CDR3 is made up of 18 amino acids. The germline gives CDR1 LNHDA, CDR2 SQIVND (reference sequence). CDR3 coding DNA: TGTGCCAGTAGTATAGGTTATGGGACAGGGAAAGCCAAAAACATTCAGTACTTC. Its protein is CASSIGYGTGKAKNIQYF.

The chain is built from TRBV21-1 and TRBJ1-4; TRBD1 is the table's D call and was not checked against the DNA. TRBV21-1 is a documented pseudogene. This CDR3 contains 16 residues. As DNA, the CDR3 is TGTGCCAGCAGCAAAGCGCGGGGCAGGGGGAATGAAAAACTGTTTTTT. Translating gives CASSKARGRGNEKLFF.

This clone appeared a single time. The chain combines TRBV18 with TRBJ2-1; D may be TRBD2 (6 bases). Trimming removed 0 bases at V and 8 bases at J, with 14 bases between. The CDR3 length is 15 residues. Germline assignment: CDR1 KGHSH and CDR2 LQKENI. The CDR3 DNA reads TGTGCCAGCTCACCACCGGCCGGGGGAGGTGATGAGCAGTTCTTC. Protein product: CASSPPAGGGDEQFF.

The chain combines TRBV3-1 (or the pseudogene TRBV3-2) with TRBJ2-1; the match to TRBD1 covers 7 bases. CDR3 length: 15 amino acids. Germline V gene lookup returns CDR1 LGHDT and CDR2 YNNKEL (reference sequence). V dropped 0 bases and J dropped 9; count of bases not matched to a gene: 8. The CDR3 DNA follows: TGTGCCAGCAGCCAAGAGGGCAGGGGGTATAGTGAGCAGTTCTTC. Protein product: CASSQEGRGYSEQFF.